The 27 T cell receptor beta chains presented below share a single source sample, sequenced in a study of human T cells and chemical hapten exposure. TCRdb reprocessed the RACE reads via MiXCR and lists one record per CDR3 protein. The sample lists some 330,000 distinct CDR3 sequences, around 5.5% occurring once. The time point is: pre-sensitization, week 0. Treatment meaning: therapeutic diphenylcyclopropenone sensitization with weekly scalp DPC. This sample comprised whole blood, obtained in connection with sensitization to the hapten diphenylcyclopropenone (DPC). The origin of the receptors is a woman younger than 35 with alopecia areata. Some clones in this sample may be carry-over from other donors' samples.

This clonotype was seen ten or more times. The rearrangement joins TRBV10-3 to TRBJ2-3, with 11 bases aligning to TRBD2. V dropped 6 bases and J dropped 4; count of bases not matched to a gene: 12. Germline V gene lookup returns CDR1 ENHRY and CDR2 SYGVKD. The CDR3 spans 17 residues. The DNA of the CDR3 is TGTGCCATCAGGGGTAGCGGGGGGGCCACTAACGCAGATACGCAGTATTTT. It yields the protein CAIRGSGGATNADTQYF.

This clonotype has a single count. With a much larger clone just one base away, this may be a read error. The CDR3 protein is CASTRGCTEAFF. The CDR3 region has the DNA TGTGCCAGCACCCGGGGTTGCACTGAAGCTTTCTTT. V and J are TRBV13 and TRBJ1-1; D call uncertain. V lost 7 bases to trimming and J lost 4 bases, with 10 bases between them. The V gene's germline CDR1 is PRHDT and CDR2 FYEKMQ (reference sequence). The CDR3 spans 12 residues.

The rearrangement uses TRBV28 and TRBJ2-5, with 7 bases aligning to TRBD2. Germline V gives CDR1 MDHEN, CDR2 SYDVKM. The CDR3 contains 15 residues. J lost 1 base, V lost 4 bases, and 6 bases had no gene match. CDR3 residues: CASSWGGARQETQYF. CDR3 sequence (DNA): TGTGCCAGCAGTTGGGGGGGAGCGCGCCAAGAGACCCAGTACTTC.

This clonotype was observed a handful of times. The CDR3 DNA is TGCGCCAGCAGCCACAGGACAGGGGGCTCCTACGAGCAGTACTTC. Protein product: CASSHRTGGSYEQYF. J is TRBJ2-7 and V is TRBV4-3, with 10 bases lining up with TRBD1. The CDR3 totals 15 residues. CDR1 is LGHNA and CDR2 is YSLEER in the germline V gene. V shed 3 bases and J 0 bases; nucleotides not matched to a gene: 2.

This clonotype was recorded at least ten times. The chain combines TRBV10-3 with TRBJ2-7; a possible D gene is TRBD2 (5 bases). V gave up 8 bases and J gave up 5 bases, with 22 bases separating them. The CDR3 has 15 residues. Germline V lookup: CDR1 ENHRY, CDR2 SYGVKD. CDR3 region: CAIGGWGQKTHEQYF. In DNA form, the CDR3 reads TGTGCCATCGGAGGTTGGGGTCAAAAAACCCACGAGCAGTACTTC.

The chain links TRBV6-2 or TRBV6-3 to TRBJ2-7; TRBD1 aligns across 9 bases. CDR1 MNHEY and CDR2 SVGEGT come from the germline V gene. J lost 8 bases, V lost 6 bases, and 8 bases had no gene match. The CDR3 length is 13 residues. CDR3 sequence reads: CASSKDRGRKQYF. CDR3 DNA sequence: TGTGCCAGCAGCAAGGACAGGGGAAGAAAGCAGTACTTC.

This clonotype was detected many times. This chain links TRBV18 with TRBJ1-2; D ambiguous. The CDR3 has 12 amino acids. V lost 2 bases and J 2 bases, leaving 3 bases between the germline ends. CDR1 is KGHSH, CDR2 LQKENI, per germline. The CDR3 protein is CASSPANYGYTF. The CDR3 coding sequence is TGTGCCAGCTCACCAGCGAACTATGGCTACACCTTC.

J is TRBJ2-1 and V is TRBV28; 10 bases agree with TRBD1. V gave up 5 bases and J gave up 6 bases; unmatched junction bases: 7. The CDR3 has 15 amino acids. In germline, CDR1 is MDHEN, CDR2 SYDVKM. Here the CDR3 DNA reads TGTGCCAGCAGTCTCTCAGGGACAGGGGTCAATGAGCAGTTCTTC. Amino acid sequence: CASSLSGTGVNEQFF.

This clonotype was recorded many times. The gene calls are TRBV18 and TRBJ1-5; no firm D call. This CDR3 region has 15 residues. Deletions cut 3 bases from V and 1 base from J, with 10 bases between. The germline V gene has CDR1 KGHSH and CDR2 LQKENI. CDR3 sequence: CASSPGSGSNQPQHF. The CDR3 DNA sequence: TGTGCCAGCTCACCTGGGTCGGGGAGCAATCAGCCCCAGCATTTT.

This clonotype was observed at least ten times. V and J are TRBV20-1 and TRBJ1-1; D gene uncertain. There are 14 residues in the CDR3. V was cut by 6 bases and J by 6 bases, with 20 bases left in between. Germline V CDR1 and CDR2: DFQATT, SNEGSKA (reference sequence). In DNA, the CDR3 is TGCAGTGCCCCTTCTTACTCCTCCGGGGCTGAAGCTTTCTTT. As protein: CSAPSYSSGAEAFF.

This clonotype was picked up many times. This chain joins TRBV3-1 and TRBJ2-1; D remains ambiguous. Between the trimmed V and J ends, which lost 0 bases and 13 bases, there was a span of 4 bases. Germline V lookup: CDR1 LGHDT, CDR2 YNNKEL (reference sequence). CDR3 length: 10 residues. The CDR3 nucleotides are TGTGCCAGCAGCCAAGAGCAACAGTTCTTC. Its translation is CASSQEQQFF.

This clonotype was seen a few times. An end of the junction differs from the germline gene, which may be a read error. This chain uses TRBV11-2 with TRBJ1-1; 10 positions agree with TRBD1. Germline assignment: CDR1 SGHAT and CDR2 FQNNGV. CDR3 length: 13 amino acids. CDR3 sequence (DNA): TGTGCCAGCAGCGTAGACAGGGGGCAGGAAGCTTTCTTT. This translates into CASSVDRGQEAFF.

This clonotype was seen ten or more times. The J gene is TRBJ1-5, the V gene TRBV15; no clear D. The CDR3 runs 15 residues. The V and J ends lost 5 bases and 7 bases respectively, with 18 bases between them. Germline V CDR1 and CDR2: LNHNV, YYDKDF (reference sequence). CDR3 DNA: TGTGCCACCAGCCCATATGAGGAGGTGAACCAGCCCCAGCATTTT. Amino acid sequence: CATSPYEEVNQPQHF.

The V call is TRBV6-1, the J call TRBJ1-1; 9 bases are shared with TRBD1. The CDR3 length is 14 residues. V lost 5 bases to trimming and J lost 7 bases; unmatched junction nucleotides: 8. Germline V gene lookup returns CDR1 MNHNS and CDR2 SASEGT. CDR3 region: CASSRQGVGLEAFF. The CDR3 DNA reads TGTGCCAGCAGTCGACAGGGGGTAGGTCTTGAAGCTTTCTTT.

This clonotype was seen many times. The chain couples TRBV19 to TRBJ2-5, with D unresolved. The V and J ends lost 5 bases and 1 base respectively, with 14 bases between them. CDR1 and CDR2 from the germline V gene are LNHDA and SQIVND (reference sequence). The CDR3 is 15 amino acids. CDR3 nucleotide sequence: TGTGCCAGTAGTCCGTCTATGCTACTCCAAGAGACCCAGTACTTC. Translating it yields CASSPSMLLQETQYF. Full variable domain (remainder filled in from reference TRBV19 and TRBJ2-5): DGGITQSPKYLFRKEGQNVTLSCEQNLNHDAMYWYRQDPGQGLRLIYYSQIVNDFQKGDIAEGYSVSREKKESFPLTVTSAQKNPTAFYLCASSPSMLLQETQYFGPGTRLLVL.

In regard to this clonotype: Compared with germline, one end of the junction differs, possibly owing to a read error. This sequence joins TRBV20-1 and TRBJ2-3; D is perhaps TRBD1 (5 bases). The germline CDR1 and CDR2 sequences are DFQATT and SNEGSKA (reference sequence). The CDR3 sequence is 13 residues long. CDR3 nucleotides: TGCAGTGCTAGAGATTTGGGGCCAACGGTCCTGCATTTT. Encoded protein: CSARDLGPTVLHF.

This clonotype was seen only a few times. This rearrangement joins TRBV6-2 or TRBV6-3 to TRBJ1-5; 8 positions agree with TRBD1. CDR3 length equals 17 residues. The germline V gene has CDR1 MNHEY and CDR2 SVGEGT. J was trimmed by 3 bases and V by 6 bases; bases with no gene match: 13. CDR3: CASSYTGTGLNNQPQHF. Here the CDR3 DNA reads TGTGCCAGCAGCTATACTGGGACAGGACTAAACAATCAGCCCCAGCATTTT.

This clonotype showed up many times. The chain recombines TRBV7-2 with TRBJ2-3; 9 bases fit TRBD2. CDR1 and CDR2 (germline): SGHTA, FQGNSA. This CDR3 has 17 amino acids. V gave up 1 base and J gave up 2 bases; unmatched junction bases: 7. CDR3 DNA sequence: TGTGCCAGCAGCTTAGAACAGCGGGGGGCCATCACAGATACGCAGTATTTT. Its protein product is CASSLEQRGAITDTQYF.

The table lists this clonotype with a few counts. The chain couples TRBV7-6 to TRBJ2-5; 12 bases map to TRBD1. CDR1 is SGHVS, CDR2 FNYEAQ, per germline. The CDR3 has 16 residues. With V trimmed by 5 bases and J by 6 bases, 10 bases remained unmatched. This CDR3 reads CASSPSGTGGLKTQYF. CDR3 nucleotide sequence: TGTGCCAGCAGCCCATCCGGGACAGGGGGCTTGAAGACCCAGTACTTC.

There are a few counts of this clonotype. The CDR3 region is CASSSLTGEETQYF. The CDR3 DNA reads as TGCGCCAGCAGCTCACTGACAGGGGAAGAGACCCAGTACTTC. The rearrangement uses TRBV5-1 and TRBJ2-5, with 8 bases lining up with TRBD1. The CDR3 has 14 amino acids. Trimming took 3 bases from V and 3 from J; bases not matched to a gene: 4. CDR1 and CDR2 from the germline V gene are SGHRS and YFSETQ.

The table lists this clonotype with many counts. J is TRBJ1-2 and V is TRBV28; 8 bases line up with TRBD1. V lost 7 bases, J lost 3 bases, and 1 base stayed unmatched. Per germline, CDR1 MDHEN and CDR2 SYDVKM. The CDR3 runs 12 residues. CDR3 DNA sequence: TGTGCCAGCATGGACAGGGACTATGGCTACACCTTC. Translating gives CASMDRDYGYTF.

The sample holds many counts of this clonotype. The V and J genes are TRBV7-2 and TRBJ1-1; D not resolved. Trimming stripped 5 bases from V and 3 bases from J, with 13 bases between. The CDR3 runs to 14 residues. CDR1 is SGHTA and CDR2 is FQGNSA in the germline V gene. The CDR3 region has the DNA TGTGCCAGCAGCCCCCAACCGTGGGACACTGAAGCTTTCTTT. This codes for CASSPQPWDTEAFF.

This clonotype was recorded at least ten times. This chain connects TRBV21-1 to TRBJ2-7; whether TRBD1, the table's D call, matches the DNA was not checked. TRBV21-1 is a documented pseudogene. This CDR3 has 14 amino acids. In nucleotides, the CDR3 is TGTGCCAGCATAGGACACCGGCCCTCCTACGAGCAGTACTTC. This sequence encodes CASIGHRPSYEQYF.

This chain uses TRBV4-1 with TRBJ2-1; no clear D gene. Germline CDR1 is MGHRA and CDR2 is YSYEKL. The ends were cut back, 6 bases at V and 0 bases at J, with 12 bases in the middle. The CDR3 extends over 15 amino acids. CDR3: CASSRTVGSYNEQFF. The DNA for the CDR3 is TGCGCCAGCAGTCGGACGGTAGGCTCCTACAATGAGCAGTTCTTC.

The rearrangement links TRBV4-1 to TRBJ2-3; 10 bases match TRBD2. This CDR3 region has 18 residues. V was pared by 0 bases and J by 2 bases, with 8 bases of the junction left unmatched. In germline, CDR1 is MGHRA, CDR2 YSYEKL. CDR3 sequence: CASSQDSATSGYTDTQYF. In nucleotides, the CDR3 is TGCGCCAGCAGCCAAGATTCCGCGACTAGCGGGTACACAGATACGCAGTATTTT.

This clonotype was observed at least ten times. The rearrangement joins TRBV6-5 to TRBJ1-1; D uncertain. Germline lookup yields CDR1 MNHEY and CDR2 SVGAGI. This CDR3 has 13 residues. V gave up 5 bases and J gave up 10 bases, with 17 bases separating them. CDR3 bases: TGTGCCAGCAGTCCAAATAACGCAATCGGAGCTTTCTTT. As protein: CASSPNNAIGAFF.

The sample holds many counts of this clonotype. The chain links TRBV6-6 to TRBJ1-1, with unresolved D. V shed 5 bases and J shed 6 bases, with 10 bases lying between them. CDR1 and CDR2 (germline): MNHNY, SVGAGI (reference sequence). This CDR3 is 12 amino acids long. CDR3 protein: CASSDNFAEAFF. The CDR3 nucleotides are TGTGCCAGCAGTGACAATTTCGCTGAAGCTTTCTTT.